This entry lists 26 T cell receptor beta chains sequenced from one sample in a study of blood T cell repertoires in COVID-19. Clones were read by immunoSEQ multiplex PCR, and TCRdb kept only the in-frame ones, dropping some. In the table there are tens of thousands of clones, around 90% of which are singletons. The sequenced material came from peripheral blood. The receptors derive from a woman aged 60-75 years with active or convalescent COVID-19.

V gene TRBV5-5 combines with J gene TRBJ2-7, with 11 nucleotides matching TRBD1. The CDR3 runs to 17 residues. Germline V gives CDR1 SGHKS, CDR2 YYEKEE (reference sequence). V lost 5 bases and J lost 2; bases outside the gene matches: 12. The CDR3 is CASSLYVPGQGAYEQYF. The CDR3 DNA follows: TGTGCCAGCAGTCTCTACGTCCCGGGACAGGGGGCCTACGAGCAGTACTTC. Complete variable domain (other parts from reference TRBV5-5 and TRBJ2-7): DAGVTQSPTHLIKTRGQQVTLRCSPISGHKSVSWYQQVLGQGPQFIFQYYEKEERGRGNFPDRFSARQFPNYSSELNVNALLLGDSALYLCASSLYVPGQGAYEQYFGPGTRLTVT.

The J gene is TRBJ2-2, the V gene TRBV14; D is unresolved. This CDR3 has 13 residues. V shed 0 bases and J shed 6 bases, with 5 bases lying between them. Looked up from germline, CDR1 is SGHDN and CDR2 is FVKESK. DNA of the CDR3: TGTGCCAGCAGCCAAGACCAGGCCGGGGAGCTGTTTTTT. Its protein is CASSQDQAGELFF. Looking up the rest from reference TRBV14 and TRBJ2-2 gives the full variable domain: EAGVTQFPSHSVIEKGQTVTLRCDPISGHDNLYWYRRVMGKEIKFLLHFVKESKQDESGMPNNRFLAERTGGTYSTLKVQPAELEDSGVYFCASSQDQAGELFFGEGSRLTVL.

The V gene is TRBV9, the J gene TRBJ2-3, with 11 bases matching TRBD1. V shed 3 bases, J shed 5 bases, and the junction held 5 bases outside the gene matches. Germline CDR1 and CDR2: SGDLS and YYNGEE. CDR3 size: 15 residues. The CDR3 DNA is TGTGCCAGCAGCGGGACAGGGGGCGTGGGAGATACGCAGTATTTT. As protein: CASSGTGGVGDTQYF. The variable domain in full, with the rest retrieved from reference TRBV9 and TRBJ2-3, is DSGVTQTPKHLITATGQRVTLRCSPRSGDLSVYWYQQSLDQGLQFLIQYYNGEERAKGNILERFSAQQFPDLHSELNLSSLELGDSALYFCASSGTGGVGDTQYFGPGTRLTVL.

This sequence joins TRBV19 and TRBJ2-5; maybe TRBD2 (6 bases). With 5 bases removed from V and 4 bases from J, the gap between germline ends came to 17 bases. The CDR3 is 15 residues long. Germline values: CDR1 LNHDA, CDR2 SQIVND (reference sequence). The CDR3 DNA is TGTGCCAGTAGTCCCTCGGGGGTTGGAGGAGAGACCCAGTACTTC. It encodes CASSPSGVGGETQYF.

The chain combines TRBV13 with TRBJ1-2; TRBD1 aligns across 7 bases. V dropped 3 bases and J dropped 3; count of bases not matched to a gene: 7. The CDR3 runs to 15 residues. In germline, CDR1 is PRHDT, CDR2 FYEKMQ (reference sequence). In nucleotides, the CDR3 is TGTGCCAGCAGCTTGAGGGGGCGCGAGGACTATGGCTACACCTTC. This translates into CASSLRGREDYGYTF. The complete variable domain, with remaining parts taken from reference TRBV13 and TRBJ1-2, reads AAGVIQSPRHLIKEKRETATLKCYPIPRHDTVYWYQQGPGQDPQFLISFYEKMQSDKGSIPDRFSAQQFSDYHSELNMSSLELGDSALYFCASSLRGREDYGYTFGSGTRLTVV.

The chain uses TRBV6-5 and TRBJ1-6; 7 nucleotides agree with TRBD1. The CDR3 covers 15 residues. Germline V gene sequence: CDR1 MNHEY, CDR2 SVGAGI. The V and J ends lost 2 bases and 6 bases, in that order; junction bases with no gene match: 4. In DNA, the CDR3 is TGTGCCAGCAGTTACCTCAACAGGGGTAATTCACCCCTCCACTTT. Translating gives CASSYLNRGNSPLHF.

The CDR3 sequence is CAWSVGSGKSPLHF. DNA for the CDR3: TGTGCCTGGAGTGTAGGGTCAGGGAAATCACCCCTCCACTTT. The rearrangement uses TRBV30 and TRBJ1-6; tentatively, D is TRBD1 (5 bases). The V gene lost 0 bases and the J gene lost 10 bases, with 13 bases spanning the gap. The germline CDR1 and CDR2 sequences are GTSNPN and SVGIG (reference sequence). CDR3 length: 14 amino acids.

The CDR3 sequence: CASSGLANEQFF. CDR3 in DNA: TGTGCCAGCAGTGGACTAGCCAATGAGCAGTTCTTC. The chain links TRBV9 to TRBJ2-1; 8 bases line up with TRBD2. Germline V gene data show CDR1 as SGDLS and CDR2 as YYNGEE. Trimming cost V 5 bases and J 6 bases; bases outside gene matches: 1. The CDR3 covers 12 residues.

This clone was counted only a few times. The chain employs TRBV5-6 and TRBJ2-2; a possible D gene is TRBD2 (5 bases). CDR3 size: 16 residues. Trimming removed 1 base at V and 4 bases at J, with 14 bases between. Germline V gives CDR1 SGHDT, CDR2 YYEEEE. The CDR3 nucleotides are TGTGCCAGCAGCTTGTTCCGGGGTGGGCGCACCGGGGAGCTGTTTTTT. This encodes CASSLFRGGRTGELFF. Based on the CDR3 plus reference TRBV5-6 and TRBJ2-2, the full variable domain is DAGVTQSPTHLIKTRGQQVTLRCSPKSGHDTVSWYQQALGQGPQFIFQYYEEEERQRGNFPDRFSGHQFPNYSSELNVNALLLGDSALYLCASSLFRGGRTGELFFGEGSRLTVL.

V gene TRBV19 combines with J gene TRBJ2-4; TRBD1 matches at 9 bases. This CDR3 has 14 amino acids. J lost 6 bases, V lost 6 bases, and 6 bases had no gene match. CDR1 is LNHDA, CDR2 SQIVND, per germline (reference sequence). The CDR3 DNA is TGTGCCAGTAGCAGATCGGGACAGGGAAACATTCAGTACTTC. Its translation is CASSRSGQGNIQYF.

This chain links TRBV5-1 with TRBJ1-5; weak D call: TRBD1 (5 bases). V was shortened by 2 bases and J by 0 bases, with 9 bases between the two germline ends. The CDR3 has 15 amino acids. Germline loops: CDR1 SGHRS, CDR2 YFSETQ. The CDR3 reads CASSLGESSNQPQHF. In DNA, the CDR3 is TGCGCCAGCAGCTTAGGGGAATCTAGCAATCAGCCCCAGCATTTT.

CDR3 region: CASSLASTGSEQYF. The CDR3 DNA sequence: TGCGCCAGCAGCTTGGCCTCAACAGGGAGCGAGCAGTACTTC. V usage is TRBV5-1 and J usage is TRBJ2-7, with D possibly being TRBD1 (6 bases). CDR1 SGHRS and CDR2 YFSETQ come from the germline V gene. CDR3 length: 14 residues. V lost 0 bases and J 6 bases, leaving 13 bases between the germline ends.

The rearrangement joins TRBV19 to TRBJ2-1; 10 positions match TRBD2. V lost 5 bases to trimming and J lost 7 bases; unmatched junction nucleotides: 8. The germline CDR1 and CDR2 sequences are LNHDA and SQIVND (reference sequence). There are 15 residues in the CDR3. This CDR3 reads CASSLLAGTLNEQFF. The DNA for the CDR3 is TGTGCCAGTAGTTTACTAGCGGGGACCTTGAATGAGCAGTTCTTC.

This chain uses TRBV5-3 with TRBJ2-2, with D maybe TRBD1 (6 bases). TRBV5-3 is known as an ORF, though its function is uncertain. The V end lost 0 bases, the J end lost 0 bases, and 15 bases lay between the germline ends. The CDR3 loop spans 18 amino acids. As DNA, the CDR3 is TGTGCCAGAAGCTTGGCCTCCCACAGGGCCCCGAACACCGGGGAGCTGTTTTTT. It yields the protein CARSLASHRAPNTGELFF.

The V gene is TRBV28, the J gene TRBJ1-5; maybe TRBD1 (6 bases). V was clipped by 2 bases and J by 1 base, with 6 bases between them. Germline CDR1 reads MDHEN; CDR2 reads SYDVKM. The CDR3 loop spans 14 amino acids. This CDR3 reads CASSLTGSNQPQHF. Here the CDR3 DNA reads TGTGCCAGCAGTTTAACAGGGAGCAATCAGCCCCAGCATTTT.

The chain is built from TRBV23-1 and TRBJ2-1; 8 bases map to TRBD2. TRBV23-1 is designated an ORF whose function remains uncertain. The CDR3 is 15 amino acids. Germline trimming cut 2 bases from V and 8 bases from J; bases unmatched to any gene: 8. The CDR3 spells CASSQGQRGMYEQFF. In nucleotides, the CDR3 is TGCGCCAGCAGTCAAGGCCAGCGGGGGATGTATGAGCAGTTCTTC.

This clone was detected only once. The chain couples TRBV19 to TRBJ1-1; D is perhaps TRBD1 (5 bases). Trimming shortened V by 8 bases and J by 1 base, and 11 bases separated the two germline ends. This CDR3 contains 13 residues. Germline-derived CDR1 and CDR2 are LNHDA and SQIVND (reference sequence). The CDR3 nucleotides are TGTGCCAGTTCTCAGGGCGGGAACACTGAAGCTTTCTTT. Translated: CASSQGGNTEAFF.

V usage is TRBV7-8 and J usage is TRBJ2-7, with 12 bases that match TRBD1. Germline assignment: CDR1 SGHVS and CDR2 FQNEAQ. J gave up 6 bases and V 4 bases, and 7 bases lay outside the gene matches. The CDR3 runs to 15 residues. Here the CDR3 DNA reads TGTGCCAGCAGCTGGGCCGGGACAGGGGGCGGCGAGCAGTACTTC. This gives the protein CASSWAGTGGGEQYF.

The chain combines TRBV5-1 with TRBJ2-1; TRBD2 agrees at 8 bases. V lost 1 base, J lost 7 bases, and 7 bases stayed unmatched. Germline CDR1 and CDR2: SGHRS and YFSETQ. This CDR3 has 15 amino acids. The CDR3 nucleotides are TGCGCCAGCAGCTTGCCAGCGGGAGTGGGGAATGAGCAGTTCTTC. Protein: CASSLPAGVGNEQFF.

The chain links TRBV24-1 to TRBJ1-1, with 7 nucleotides matching TRBD1. The V gene's germline CDR1 is KGHDR and CDR2 SFDVKD. This CDR3 is built from 16 residues. V lost 3 bases, J lost 0 bases, and 6 bases stayed unmatched. CDR3 protein: CATSDLATGLNTEAFF. In nucleotides, the CDR3 is TGTGCCACCAGTGATCTTGCGACAGGGTTGAACACTGAAGCTTTCTTT.

The V and J genes are TRBV25-1 and TRBJ1-2; TRBD1 agrees at 7 bases. Germline V lookup: CDR1 MGHDK, CDR2 SYGVNS. The CDR3 runs to 15 residues. J lost 7 bases, V lost 0 bases, and 8 bases had no gene match. CDR3 DNA: TGTGCCAGCAGTGAATATATAGGGGGCGCCGGTGGCTACACCTTC. It yields the protein CASSEYIGGAGGYTF.

V and J are TRBV3-1 (or the pseudogene TRBV3-2) and TRBJ2-6; 7 nucleotides agree with TRBD1. V lost 2 bases, J lost 2 bases, and 3 bases stayed unmatched. This CDR3 comprises 16 residues. The germline CDR1 and CDR2 sequences are LGHDT and YNNKEL (reference sequence). CDR3 loop: CASSQTRGTGANVLTF. The CDR3 DNA reads as TGTGCCAGCAGCCAAACCAGGGGGACTGGGGCCAACGTCCTGACTTTC.

This chain uses TRBV19 with TRBJ1-5, with 10 bases fitting TRBD1. The CDR3 runs to 14 residues. V was clipped by 7 bases and J by 4 bases; unmatched bases: 4. CDR1 LNHDA and CDR2 SQIVND come from the germline V gene (reference sequence). CDR3 residues: CASTWTGGNQPQHF. The DNA of the CDR3 is TGTGCCAGTACCTGGACAGGGGGAAATCAGCCCCAGCATTTT.

A few counts support this clone. The chain recombines TRBV7-9 with TRBJ1-5, with D possibly matching TRBD1 (6 bases). CDR3 length: 13 residues. V was cut by 1 base and J by 5 bases, with 6 bases left in between. Per germline, CDR1 SEHNR and CDR2 FQNEAQ (reference sequence). The CDR3 DNA reads as TGTGCCAGCAGCTTAGAGGGGGATCAGCCCCAGCATTTT. It translates to CASSLEGDQPQHF.

This clone has just a few counts. The chain combines TRBV12-3 or TRBV12-4 with TRBJ1-1; D not certain. V lost 5 bases to trimming and J lost 7 bases, with 11 bases between them. The length of the CDR3 is 12 residues. CDR3 DNA sequence: TGTGCCAGCAGTCCTCGGAGCTATGAAGCTTTCTTT. It translates to CASSPRSYEAFF.

This clone is a singleton in its sample. CDR3 in amino acids: CASRPGQIAKNIQYF. In DNA form, the CDR3 reads TGTGCCAGCAGGCCCGGACAGATAGCCAAAAACATTCAGTACTTC. V is TRBV6-5 and J is TRBJ2-4; a possible D gene is TRBD1 (6 bases). The CDR3 spans 15 residues. Germline CDR1 is MNHEY and CDR2 is SVGAGI. V lost 6 bases, J lost 0 bases, and 12 bases lay in between.